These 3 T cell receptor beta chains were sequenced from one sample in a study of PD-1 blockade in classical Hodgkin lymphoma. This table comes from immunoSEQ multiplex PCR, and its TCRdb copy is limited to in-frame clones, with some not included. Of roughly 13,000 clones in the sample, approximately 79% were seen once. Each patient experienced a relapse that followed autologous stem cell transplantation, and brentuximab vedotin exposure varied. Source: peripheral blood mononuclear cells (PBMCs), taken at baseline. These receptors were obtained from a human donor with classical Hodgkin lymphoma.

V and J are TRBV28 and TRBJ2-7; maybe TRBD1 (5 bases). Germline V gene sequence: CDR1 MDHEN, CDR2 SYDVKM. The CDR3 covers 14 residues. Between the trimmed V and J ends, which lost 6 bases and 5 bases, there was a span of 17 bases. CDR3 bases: TGTGCCAGCAGAATAAGGGGCCGGATCGACGAGCAGTACTTC. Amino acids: CASRIRGRIDEQYF.

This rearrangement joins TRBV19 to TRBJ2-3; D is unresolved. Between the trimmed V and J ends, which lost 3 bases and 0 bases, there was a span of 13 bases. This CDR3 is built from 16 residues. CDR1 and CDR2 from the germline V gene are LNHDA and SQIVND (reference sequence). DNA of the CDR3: TGTGCCAGTAGTATGTCCCTACCAGGCAGCACAGATACGCAGTATTTT. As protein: CASSMSLPGSTDTQYF. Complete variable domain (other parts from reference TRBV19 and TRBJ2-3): DGGITQSPKYLFRKEGQNVTLSCEQNLNHDAMYWYRQDPGQGLRLIYYSQIVNDFQKGDIAEGYSVSREKKESFPLTVTSAQKNPTAFYLCASSMSLPGSTDTQYFGPGTRLTVL.

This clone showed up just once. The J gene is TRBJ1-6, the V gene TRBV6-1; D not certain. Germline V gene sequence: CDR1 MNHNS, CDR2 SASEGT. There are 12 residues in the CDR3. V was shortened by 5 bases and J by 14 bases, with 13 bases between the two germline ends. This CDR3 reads CASSRSDPTLHF. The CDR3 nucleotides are TGTGCCAGCAGTAGGTCCGACCCAACCCTCCACTTT.